The T cell receptor (beta chain) under discussion was sequenced for a study of T cells in Graves' hyperthyroidism and ophthalmopathy. Researchers amplified the TCR beta CDR3 regions from RNA transcripts. With the HTBI primer set, the TCR CDR3 went through a first round of RT-PCR. TCRdb reprocessed the multiplex PCR reads with MiXCR, giving one entry per CDR3 protein. The sample lists around 340,000 distinct CDR3 sequences; around 17% were seen once. V lost 4 bases and J lost 10; bases outside the gene matches: 7. The germline V gene encodes CDR1 SGHRS and CDR2 YFSETQ. The CDR3 has 14 residues. This clonotype was recorded at least ten times. Each patient was aged 18 to 65 and had newly diagnosed hyperthyroidism of under 2 months' duration.

The material sequenced was blood. The TCR comes from a man aged 25 to 40 with Graves' hyperthyroidism. The gene calls are TRBV5-1 and TRBJ2-1; TRBD2 agrees at 11 bases. CDR3 DNA: TGCGCCAGCAGCGCACTAGCGGGAGTACTCGAGCAGTTCTTC. It specifies CASSALAGVLEQFF.